The next 20 T cell receptor beta chains were all read from a single sample in a study of blood T cell repertoires in COVID-19. Clones were read by immunoSEQ multiplex PCR, and TCRdb kept only the in-frame ones, dropping some. In the table there are 70,000 or so clones, 80% to 90% of which are singletons. The material sequenced was peripheral blood. The source of these receptors is a man aged 55 to 70 with acute or convalescent COVID-19.

V and J are TRBV10-1 and TRBJ2-2; 8 bases line up with TRBD1. Germline V gene data show CDR1 as WNHNN and CDR2 as SYGVQD (reference sequence). The length of the CDR3 is 15 residues. Trimming at V came to 2 bases and at J to 3 bases, leaving 2 bases not matched to a gene. CDR3 DNA sequence: TGCGCCAGCAGTGAGAACAGGGGGTACACCGGGGAGCTGTTTTTT. This sequence encodes CASSENRGYTGELFF.

This chain joins TRBV5-6 and TRBJ1-3; D uncertain. Looked up from germline, CDR1 is SGHDT and CDR2 is YYEEEE. CDR3 length: 13 residues. The V gene lost 1 base and the J gene lost 7 bases, with 9 bases spanning the gap. The CDR3 region has the DNA TGTGCCAGCAGCTTGATTGTGGAGAACACCATATATTTT. The encoded protein is CASSLIVENTIYF. The variable domain in full, with the rest retrieved from reference TRBV5-6 and TRBJ1-3, is DAGVTQSPTHLIKTRGQQVTLRCSPKSGHDTVSWYQQALGQGPQFIFQYYEEEERQRGNFPDRFSGHQFPNYSSELNVNALLLGDSALYLCASSLIVENTIYFGEGSWLTVV.

The rearrangement links TRBV19 to TRBJ1-6, with TRBD1 matching over 9 bases. The V segment lost 6 bases and the J segment 9 bases; nucleotides outside the gene matches: 6. Germline V gene sequence: CDR1 LNHDA, CDR2 SQIVND (reference sequence). The CDR3 runs to 14 residues. The CDR3: CASRVQGAPSPLHF. The CDR3 nucleotides read TGTGCCAGTAGAGTACAGGGGGCGCCTTCACCCCTCCACTTT.

This rearrangement joins TRBV24-1 to TRBJ1-1, with a possible D match to TRBD1 (6 bases). The CDR3 consists of 13 residues. Trimming took 7 bases from V and 0 from J, leaving 8 bases between them. Germline lookup yields CDR1 KGHDR and CDR2 SFDVKD. The CDR3 region has the DNA TGTGCCACCAGCGACAGGATGAACACTGAAGCTTTCTTT. Its protein is CATSDRMNTEAFF.

This clone was detected a few times. The chain carries TRBV7-9 and TRBJ1-1; D call uncertain. Trimming cost V 5 bases and J 4 bases, with 17 bases left between them. Germline CDR1 is SEHNR and CDR2 is FQNEAQ (reference sequence). The CDR3 totals 15 residues. This chain's CDR3 is CASSPQGRGGTEAFF. The CDR3, as DNA: TGTGCCAGCAGCCCCCAAGGGCGGGGAGGCACTGAAGCTTTCTTT.

CDR3 sequence reads: CASSQTNYNSPLHF. The CDR3 nucleotides read TGTGCCAGCAGCCAGACTAATTATAATTCACCCCTCCACTTT. The chain employs TRBV3-1 (or the pseudogene TRBV3-2) and TRBJ1-6, with D unresolved. V was clipped by 3 bases and J by 4 bases, with 7 bases between them. This CDR3 is 14 amino acids long. CDR1 is LGHDT, CDR2 YNNKEL, per germline (reference sequence).

The chain employs TRBV19 and TRBJ2-3; D perhaps matches TRBD1 (5 bases). The V gene lost 7 bases and the J gene lost 3 bases, with 14 bases spanning the gap. The CDR3 length is 14 residues. The germline CDR1 and CDR2 sequences are LNHDA and SQIVND (reference sequence). The CDR3 DNA sequence: TGTGCCAGTATCCAGGGTGACGGTACAGATACGCAGTATTTT. Translating gives CASIQGDGTDTQYF.

The J gene is TRBJ2-1, the V gene TRBV19; a weak D match, TRBD1 (7 bases). This CDR3 contains 17 residues. Trimming removed 4 bases at V and 4 bases at J, with 20 bases between. The germline V gene has CDR1 LNHDA and CDR2 SQIVND (reference sequence). CDR3 region: CASSSNWAGQIYNEQFF. As DNA, the CDR3 is TGTGCCAGTAGTAGTAATTGGGCGGGACAGATATACAATGAGCAGTTCTTC. Full variable domain (outside the CDR3, taken from reference TRBV19 and TRBJ2-1): DGGITQSPKYLFRKEGQNVTLSCEQNLNHDAMYWYRQDPGQGLRLIYYSQIVNDFQKGDIAEGYSVSREKKESFPLTVTSAQKNPTAFYLCASSSNWAGQIYNEQFFGPGTRLTVL.

The gene calls are TRBV29-1 and TRBJ2-2; TRBD2 is a possible D gene (6 bases). CDR1 and CDR2 from the germline V gene are SQVTM and ANQGSEA. The CDR3 has 15 amino acids. Trimming cost V 7 bases and J 4 bases, with 19 bases left between them. The CDR3 DNA is TGCAGCGCTACACTTAGCGGCGCGGTCACCGGGGAGCTGTTTTTT. It yields the protein CSATLSGAVTGELFF.

This clone appeared a single time. The genes are TRBV19 and TRBJ1-2; no clear D gene. The V end was cut by 5 bases, the J end by 4 bases, with 11 bases between. The length of the CDR3 is 13 residues. CDR1 and CDR2 (germline): LNHDA, SQIVND (reference sequence). For the CDR3, the DNA is TGTGCCAGTAGTCTGAGCTCCGGCTATGGCTACACCTTC. Protein product: CASSLSSGYGYTF.

V usage is TRBV5-1 and J usage is TRBJ2-7; 9 bases match TRBD1. V was pared by 3 bases and J by 4 bases, with 5 bases of the junction left unmatched. Germline CDR1 SGHRS, CDR2 YFSETQ. The CDR3 runs 14 residues. The chain's CDR3 is CASSSGQGIYEQYF. As DNA, the CDR3 is TGCGCCAGCAGCTCCGGACAGGGGATTTACGAGCAGTACTTC.

The chain couples TRBV19 to TRBJ2-2; 12 nucleotides align to TRBD2. The V gene end was trimmed by 7 bases and the J gene end by 7 bases; junction bases not matched to a gene: 7. The CDR3 is made up of 15 amino acids. Per the germline V gene, CDR1 is LNHDA and CDR2 is SQIVND (reference sequence). The CDR3 sequence is CASTPLAGGIGELFF. CDR3 nucleotide sequence: TGTGCCAGTACCCCCCTAGCGGGAGGGATCGGGGAGCTGTTTTTT.

This clone was seen a handful of times. The V gene is TRBV7-9, the J gene TRBJ1-3; D remains ambiguous. The CDR3 is made up of 14 amino acids. The V gene lost 1 base and the J gene lost 1 base, with 5 bases spanning the gap. Germline values: CDR1 SEHNR, CDR2 FQNEAQ (reference sequence). The CDR3 bases are TGTGCCAGCAGCTTAGTCGGGTCTGGAAACACCATATATTTT. This translates into CASSLVGSGNTIYF.

The rearrangement joins TRBV19 to TRBJ2-7; TRBD2 matches 7 bases. The length of the CDR3 is 14 residues. V gave up 5 bases and J gave up 2 bases; unmatched junction bases: 6. The germline V gene has CDR1 LNHDA and CDR2 SQIVND (reference sequence). The CDR3 loop is CASSQASGPYEQYF. CDR3 bases: TGTGCCAGTAGTCAGGCTAGCGGTCCCTACGAGCAGTACTTC.

This chain links TRBV6-2 or TRBV6-3 with TRBJ2-1; 8 nucleotides agree with TRBD2. This CDR3 is built from 14 residues. The V and J ends lost 4 bases and 8 bases, in that order; junction bases with no gene match: 7. Germline assignment: CDR1 MNHEY and CDR2 SVGEGT. In nucleotides, the CDR3 is TGTGCCAGCAGTTCAAAGCGGGGGAATTATGAGCAGTTCTTC. Encoded protein: CASSSKRGNYEQFF.

The chain has TRBV5-1 and TRBJ1-3; D is possibly TRBD1 (5 bases). The V gene lost 0 bases and the J gene lost 6 bases, with 13 bases spanning the gap. The CDR3 spans 15 residues. Looked up from germline, CDR1 is SGHRS and CDR2 is YFSETQ. The DNA for the CDR3 is TGCGCCAGCAGCTTGGATGACAGCAAACCAAACACCATATATTTT. It yields the protein CASSLDDSKPNTIYF.

The chain joins TRBV9 to TRBJ1-6, with TRBD1 identical over 9 bases. The V gene's germline CDR1 is SGDLS and CDR2 YYNGEE. This CDR3 has 15 residues. V shed 4 bases and J 8 bases; nucleotides not matched to a gene: 7. The DNA for the CDR3 is TGTGCCAGCAGCCCCACAGGGGGCGACCATTCACCCCTCCACTTT. This gives the protein CASSPTGGDHSPLHF. Variable domain in full (rest from reference TRBV9 and TRBJ1-6): DSGVTQTPKHLITATGQRVTLRCSPRSGDLSVYWYQQSLDQGLQFLIQYYNGEERAKGNILERFSAQQFPDLHSELNLSSLELGDSALYFCASSPTGGDHSPLHFGNGTRLTVT.

This clone was seen only a few times. The V gene is TRBV6-5, the J gene TRBJ1-5; maybe TRBD1 (6 bases). The germline gives CDR1 MNHEY, CDR2 SVGAGI. V was cut by 0 bases and J by 7 bases, with 7 bases left in between. This CDR3 has 13 residues. This chain's CDR3 is CASSYSTGQPQHF. The CDR3 coding sequence is TGTGCCAGCAGTTACTCGACAGGCCAGCCCCAGCATTTT.

In nucleotides, the CDR3 is TGTGCCAGCAAGGGGACAGGGGTAGGCAATCAGCCCCAGCATTTT. It is translated as CASKGTGVGNQPQHF. The chain employs TRBV6-5 and TRBJ1-5, with TRBD1 matching 10 bases. V lost 7 bases to trimming and J lost 2 bases; unmatched junction nucleotides: 5. Germline CDR1 reads MNHEY; CDR2 reads SVGAGI. The CDR3 spans 15 residues.

The rearrangement links TRBV9 to TRBJ1-2; D gene ambiguous. Germline V lookup: CDR1 SGDLS, CDR2 YYNGEE. The V gene lost 3 bases and the J gene lost 3 bases, with 6 bases spanning the gap. The CDR3 is 12 amino acids. The CDR3 sequence is CASSAEDYGYTF. The CDR3 coding sequence is TGTGCCAGCAGCGCGGAGGACTATGGCTACACCTTC.